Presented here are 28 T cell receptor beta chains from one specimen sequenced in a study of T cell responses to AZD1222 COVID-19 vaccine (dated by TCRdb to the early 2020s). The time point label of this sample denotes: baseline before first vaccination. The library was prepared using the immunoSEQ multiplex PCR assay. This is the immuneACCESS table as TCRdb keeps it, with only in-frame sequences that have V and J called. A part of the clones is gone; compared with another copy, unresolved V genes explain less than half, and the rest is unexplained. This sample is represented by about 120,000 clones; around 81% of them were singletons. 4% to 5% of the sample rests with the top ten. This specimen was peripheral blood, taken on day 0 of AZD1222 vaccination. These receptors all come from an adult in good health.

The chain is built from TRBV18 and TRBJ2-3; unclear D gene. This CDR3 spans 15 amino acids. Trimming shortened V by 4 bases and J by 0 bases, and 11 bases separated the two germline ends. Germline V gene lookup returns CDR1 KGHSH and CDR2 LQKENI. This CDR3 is CASSQDGTSTDTQYF. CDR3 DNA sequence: TGTGCCAGCTCACAGGACGGCACTAGCACAGATACGCAGTATTTT.

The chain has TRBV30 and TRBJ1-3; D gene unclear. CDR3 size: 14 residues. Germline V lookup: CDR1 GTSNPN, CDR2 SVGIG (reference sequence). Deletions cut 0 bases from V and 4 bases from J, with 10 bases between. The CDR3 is CAWSVSQAGNTIYF. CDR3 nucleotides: TGTGCCTGGAGTGTAAGCCAGGCCGGAAACACCATATATTTT.

Here the CDR3 DNA reads TGCGCCAGCAGCCAAGATCGGCTAATGGGCACTGAAGCTTTCTTT. Amino acids: CASSQDRLMGTEAFF. The chain couples TRBV4-1 to TRBJ1-1; D is undetermined. Trimming shortened V by 0 bases and J by 4 bases, and 12 bases separated the two germline ends. This CDR3 comprises 15 residues. Per the germline V gene, CDR1 is MGHRA and CDR2 is YSYEKL.

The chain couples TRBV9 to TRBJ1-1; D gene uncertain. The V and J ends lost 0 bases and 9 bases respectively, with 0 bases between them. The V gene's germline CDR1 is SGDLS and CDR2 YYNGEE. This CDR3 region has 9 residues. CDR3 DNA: TGTGCCAGCAGCGTAGAAGCTTTCTTT. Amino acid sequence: CASSVEAFF.

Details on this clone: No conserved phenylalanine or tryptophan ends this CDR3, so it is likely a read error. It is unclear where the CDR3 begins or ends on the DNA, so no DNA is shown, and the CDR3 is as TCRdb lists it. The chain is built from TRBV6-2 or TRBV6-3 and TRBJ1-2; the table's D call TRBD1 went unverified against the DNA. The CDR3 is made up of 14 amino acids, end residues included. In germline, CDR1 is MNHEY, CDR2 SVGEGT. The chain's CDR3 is CASSLSGTPALQLL.

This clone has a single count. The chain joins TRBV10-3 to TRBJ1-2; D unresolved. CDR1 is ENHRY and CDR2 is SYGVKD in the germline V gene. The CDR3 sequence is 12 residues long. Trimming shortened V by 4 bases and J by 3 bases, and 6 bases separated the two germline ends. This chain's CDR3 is CAISGLYYGYTF. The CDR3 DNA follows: TGTGCCATCAGTGGTCTTTACTATGGCTACACCTTC.

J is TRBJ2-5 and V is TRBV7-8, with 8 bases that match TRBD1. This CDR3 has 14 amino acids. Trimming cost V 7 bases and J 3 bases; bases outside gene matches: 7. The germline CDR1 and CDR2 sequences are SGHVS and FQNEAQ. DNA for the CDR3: TGTGCCAGCACCGAACGGACAGGGAAAGAGACCCAGTACTTC. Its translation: CASTERTGKETQYF.

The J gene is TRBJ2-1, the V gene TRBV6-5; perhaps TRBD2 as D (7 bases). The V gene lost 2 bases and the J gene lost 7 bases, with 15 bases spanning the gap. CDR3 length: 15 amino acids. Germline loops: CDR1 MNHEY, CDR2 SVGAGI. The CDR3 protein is CASSYGGGRGNEQFF. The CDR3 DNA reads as TGTGCCAGCAGTTACGGGGGCGGGAGAGGGAATGAGCAGTTCTTC.

The CDR3 spells CASSELGGASYEQYF. DNA for the CDR3: TGTGCCAGCAGTGAATTGGGAGGGGCTAGCTACGAGCAGTACTTC. The chain combines TRBV25-1 with TRBJ2-7; 7 bases map to TRBD2. The CDR3 spans 15 residues. The germline gives CDR1 MGHDK, CDR2 SYGVNS. J gave up 3 bases and V 1 base, and 6 bases lay outside the gene matches.

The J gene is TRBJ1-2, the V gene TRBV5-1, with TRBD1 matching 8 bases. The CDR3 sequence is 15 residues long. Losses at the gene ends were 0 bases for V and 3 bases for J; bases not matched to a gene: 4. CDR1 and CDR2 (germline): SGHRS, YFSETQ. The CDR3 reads CASSLGQGLHYGYTF. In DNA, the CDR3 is TGCGCCAGCAGCTTGGGACAGGGGTTACACTATGGCTACACCTTC.

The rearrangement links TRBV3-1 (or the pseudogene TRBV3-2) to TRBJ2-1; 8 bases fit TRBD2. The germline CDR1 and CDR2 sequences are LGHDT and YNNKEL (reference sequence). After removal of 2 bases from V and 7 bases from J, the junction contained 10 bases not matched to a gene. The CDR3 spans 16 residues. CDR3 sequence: CASSQTQAGAVNEQFF. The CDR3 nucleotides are TGTGCCAGCAGCCAAACCCAAGCGGGAGCGGTGAATGAGCAGTTCTTC.

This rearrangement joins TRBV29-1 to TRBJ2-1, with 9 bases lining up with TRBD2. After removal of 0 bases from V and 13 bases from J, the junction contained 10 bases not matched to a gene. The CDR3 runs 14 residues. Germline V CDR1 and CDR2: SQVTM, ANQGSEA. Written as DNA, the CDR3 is TGCAGCGTTGAAGATCTAATGCGCGGGGGGGAACAGTTCTTC. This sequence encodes CSVEDLMRGGEQFF.

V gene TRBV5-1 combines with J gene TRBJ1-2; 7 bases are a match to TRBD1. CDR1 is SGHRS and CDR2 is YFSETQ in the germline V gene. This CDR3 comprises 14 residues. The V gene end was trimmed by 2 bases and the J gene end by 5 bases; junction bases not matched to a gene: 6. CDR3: CASSLGQAEYGYTF. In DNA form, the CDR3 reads TGCGCCAGCAGCTTAGGACAGGCTGAATATGGCTACACCTTC. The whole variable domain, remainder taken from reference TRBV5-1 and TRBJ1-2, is KAGVTQTPRYLIKTRGQQVTLSCSPISGHRSVSWYQQTPGQGLQFLFEYFSETQRNKGNFPGRFSGRQFSNSRSEMNVSTLELGDSALYLCASSLGQAEYGYTFGSGTRLTVV.

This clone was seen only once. Here the CDR3 reads CASSPSGMANYGYTF. As DNA, the CDR3 is TGTGCCAGCTCACCGTCGGGGATGGCTAACTATGGCTACACCTTC. The chain couples TRBV18 to TRBJ1-2; D is undetermined. The CDR3 is 15 residues long. Germline CDR1 is KGHSH and CDR2 is LQKENI. Deletions cut 3 bases from V and 0 bases from J, with 11 bases between. The whole variable domain, filled in from reference TRBV18 and TRBJ1-2, reads NAGVMQNPRHLVRRRGQEARLRCSPMKGHSHVYWYRQLPEEGLKFMVYLQKENIIDESGMPKERFSAEFPKEGPSILRIQQVVRGDSAAYFCASSPSGMANYGYTFGSGTRLTVV.

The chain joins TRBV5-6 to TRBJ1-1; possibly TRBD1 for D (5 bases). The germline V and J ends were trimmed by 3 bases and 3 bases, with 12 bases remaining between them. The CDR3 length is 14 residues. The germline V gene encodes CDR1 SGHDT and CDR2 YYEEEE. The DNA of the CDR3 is TGTGCCAGCAGCTGGGGGAGTAGGTACACTGAAGCTTTCTTT. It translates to CASSWGSRYTEAFF.

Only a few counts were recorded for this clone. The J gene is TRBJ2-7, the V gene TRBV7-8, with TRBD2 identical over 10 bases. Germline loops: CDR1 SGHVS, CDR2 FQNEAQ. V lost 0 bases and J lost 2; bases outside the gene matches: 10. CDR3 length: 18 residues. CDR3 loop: CASSLAASGSLIAYEQYF. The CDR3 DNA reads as TGTGCCAGCAGCTTAGCGGCTAGCGGGAGTCTCATAGCCTACGAGCAGTACTTC.

This CDR3 is CASSLDRRGGAAYGYTF. CDR3 coding DNA: TGTGCCAGCAGCTTAGACCGAAGGGGGGGCGCCGCCTATGGCTACACCTTC. The rearrangement links TRBV11-2 to TRBJ1-2; tentative D call: TRBD1 (6 bases). The CDR3 spans 17 residues. The V end lost 0 bases, the J end lost 4 bases, and 18 bases lay between the germline ends. Germline V lookup: CDR1 SGHAT, CDR2 FQNNGV.

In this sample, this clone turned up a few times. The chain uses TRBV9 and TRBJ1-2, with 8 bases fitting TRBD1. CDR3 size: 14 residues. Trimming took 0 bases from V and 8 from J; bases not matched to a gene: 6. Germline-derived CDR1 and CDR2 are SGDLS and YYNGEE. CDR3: CASSVGRGRVGYTF. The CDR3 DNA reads TGTGCCAGCAGCGTAGGCAGGGGGCGCGTGGGCTACACCTTC.

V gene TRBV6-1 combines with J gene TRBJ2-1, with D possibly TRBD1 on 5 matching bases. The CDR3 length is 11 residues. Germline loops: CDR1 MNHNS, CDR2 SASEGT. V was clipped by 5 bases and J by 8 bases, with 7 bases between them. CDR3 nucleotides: TGTGCCAGCAGTCAGGGCTATGAGCAGTTCTTC. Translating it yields CASSQGYEQFF.

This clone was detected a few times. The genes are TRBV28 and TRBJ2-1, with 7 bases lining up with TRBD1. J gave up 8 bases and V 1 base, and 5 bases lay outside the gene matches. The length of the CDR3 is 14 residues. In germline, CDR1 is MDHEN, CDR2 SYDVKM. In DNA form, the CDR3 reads TGTGCCAGCAGTTTATTAAAGGGGGCGGATGAGCAGTTCTTC. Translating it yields CASSLLKGADEQFF. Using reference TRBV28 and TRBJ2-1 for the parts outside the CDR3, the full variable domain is DVKVTQSSRYLVKRTGEKVFLECVQDMDHENMFWYRQDPGLGLRLIYFSYDVKMKEKGDIPEGYSVSREKKERFSLILESASTNQTSMYLCASSLLKGADEQFFGPGTRLTVL.

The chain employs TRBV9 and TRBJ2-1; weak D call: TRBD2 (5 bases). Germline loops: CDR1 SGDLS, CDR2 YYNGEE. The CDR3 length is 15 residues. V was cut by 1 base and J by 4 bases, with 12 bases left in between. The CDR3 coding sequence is TGTGCCAGCAGCGTACGGGATTCAACGTACAATGAGCAGTTCTTC. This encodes CASSVRDSTYNEQFF.

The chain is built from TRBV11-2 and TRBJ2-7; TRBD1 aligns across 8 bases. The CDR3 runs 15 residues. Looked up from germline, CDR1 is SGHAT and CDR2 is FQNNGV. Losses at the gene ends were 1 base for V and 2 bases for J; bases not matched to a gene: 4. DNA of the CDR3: TGTGCCAGCAGCTTAGCACAGGGGGACCCCTACGAGCAGTACTTC. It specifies CASSLAQGDPYEQYF.

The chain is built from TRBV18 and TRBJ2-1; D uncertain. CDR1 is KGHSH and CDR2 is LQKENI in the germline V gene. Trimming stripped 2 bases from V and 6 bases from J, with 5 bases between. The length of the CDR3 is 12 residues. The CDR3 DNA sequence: TGTGCCAGCTCACCAATGGGCAATGAGCAGTTCTTC. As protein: CASSPMGNEQFF.

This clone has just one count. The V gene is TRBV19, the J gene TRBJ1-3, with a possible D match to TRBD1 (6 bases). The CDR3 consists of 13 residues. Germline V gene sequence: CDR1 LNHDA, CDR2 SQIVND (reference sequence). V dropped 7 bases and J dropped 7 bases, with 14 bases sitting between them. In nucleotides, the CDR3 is TGTGCCAGTACCGGGACAATCGGGAACACCATATATTTT. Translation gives CASTGTIGNTIYF.

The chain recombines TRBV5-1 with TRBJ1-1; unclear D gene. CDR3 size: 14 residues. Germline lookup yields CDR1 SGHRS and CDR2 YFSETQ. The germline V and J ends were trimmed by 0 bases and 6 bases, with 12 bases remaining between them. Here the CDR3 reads CASSLVNSWSEAFF. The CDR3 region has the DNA TGCGCCAGCAGCTTGGTTAATTCGTGGTCTGAAGCTTTCTTT.

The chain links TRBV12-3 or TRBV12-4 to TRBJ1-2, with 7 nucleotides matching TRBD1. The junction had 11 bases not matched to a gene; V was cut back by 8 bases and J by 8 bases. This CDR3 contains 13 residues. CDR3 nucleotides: TGTGCCAGCTGGAGAGAGGGGGCATGGGGCTACACCTTC. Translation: CASWREGAWGYTF.

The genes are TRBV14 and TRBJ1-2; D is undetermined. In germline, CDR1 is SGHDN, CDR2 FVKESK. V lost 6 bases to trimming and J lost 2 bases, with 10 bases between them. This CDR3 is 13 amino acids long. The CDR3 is CASSPDGNYGYTF. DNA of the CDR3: TGTGCCAGCAGTCCCGACGGAAACTATGGCTACACCTTC.

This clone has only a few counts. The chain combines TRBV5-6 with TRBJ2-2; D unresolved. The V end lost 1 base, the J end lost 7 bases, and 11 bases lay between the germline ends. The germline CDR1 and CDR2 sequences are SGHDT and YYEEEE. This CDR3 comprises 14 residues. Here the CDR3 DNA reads TGTGCCAGCAGCTTGTTTAGCCATAACGGGGAGCTGTTTTTT. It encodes CASSLFSHNGELFF.